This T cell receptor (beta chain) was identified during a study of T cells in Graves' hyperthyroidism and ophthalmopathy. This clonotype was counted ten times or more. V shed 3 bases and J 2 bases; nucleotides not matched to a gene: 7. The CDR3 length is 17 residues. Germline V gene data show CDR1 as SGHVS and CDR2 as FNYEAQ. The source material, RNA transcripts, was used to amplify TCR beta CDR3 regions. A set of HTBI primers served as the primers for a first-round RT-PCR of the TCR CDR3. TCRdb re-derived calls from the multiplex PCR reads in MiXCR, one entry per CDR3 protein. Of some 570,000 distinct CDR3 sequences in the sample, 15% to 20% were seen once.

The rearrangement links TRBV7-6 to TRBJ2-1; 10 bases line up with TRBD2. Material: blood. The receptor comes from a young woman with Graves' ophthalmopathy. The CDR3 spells CASSLAASGSPYNEQFF. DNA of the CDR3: TGTGCCAGCAGCTTGGCTGCTAGCGGGAGTCCCTACAATGAGCAGTTCTTC.